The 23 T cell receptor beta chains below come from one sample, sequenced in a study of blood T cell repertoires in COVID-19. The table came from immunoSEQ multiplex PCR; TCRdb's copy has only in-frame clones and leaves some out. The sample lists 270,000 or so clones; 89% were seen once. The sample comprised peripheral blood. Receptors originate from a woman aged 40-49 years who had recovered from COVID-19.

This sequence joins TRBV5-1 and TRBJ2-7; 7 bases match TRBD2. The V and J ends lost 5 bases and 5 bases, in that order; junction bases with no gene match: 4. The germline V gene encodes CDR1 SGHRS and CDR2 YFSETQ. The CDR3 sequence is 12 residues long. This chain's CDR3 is CASSSGRHEQYF. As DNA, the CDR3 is TGCGCCAGCAGTTCCGGGAGGCACGAGCAGTACTTC.

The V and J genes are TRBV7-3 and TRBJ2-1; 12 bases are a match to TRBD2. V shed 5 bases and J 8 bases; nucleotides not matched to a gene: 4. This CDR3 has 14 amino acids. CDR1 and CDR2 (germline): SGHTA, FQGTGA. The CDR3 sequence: CASSPGTSGHEQFF. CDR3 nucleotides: TGTGCCAGCAGCCCCGGGACTAGCGGGCATGAGCAGTTCTTC.

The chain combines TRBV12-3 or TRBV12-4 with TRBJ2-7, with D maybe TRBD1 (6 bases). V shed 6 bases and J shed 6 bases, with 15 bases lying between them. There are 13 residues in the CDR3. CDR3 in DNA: TGTGCCAGCAGCCCAACATGGACAGTCGAGCAGTACTTC. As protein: CASSPTWTVEQYF.

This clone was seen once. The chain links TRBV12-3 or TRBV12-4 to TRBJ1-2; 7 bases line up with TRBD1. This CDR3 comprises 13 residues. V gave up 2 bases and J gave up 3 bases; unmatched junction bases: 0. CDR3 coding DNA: TGTGCCAGCAGTTTAACAGGGGACTATGGCTACACCTTC. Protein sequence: CASSLTGDYGYTF.

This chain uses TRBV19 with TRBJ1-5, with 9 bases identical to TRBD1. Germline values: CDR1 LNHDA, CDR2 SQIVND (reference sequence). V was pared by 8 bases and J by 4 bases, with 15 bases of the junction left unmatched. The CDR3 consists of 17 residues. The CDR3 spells CASLPLQGQGPNQPQHF. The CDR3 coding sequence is TGTGCCAGTCTACCCTTGCAGGGACAGGGCCCGAATCAGCCCCAGCATTTT.

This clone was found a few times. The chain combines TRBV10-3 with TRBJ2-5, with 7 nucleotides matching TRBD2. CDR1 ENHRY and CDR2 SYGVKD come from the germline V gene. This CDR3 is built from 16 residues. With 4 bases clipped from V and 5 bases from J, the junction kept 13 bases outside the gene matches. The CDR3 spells CAISGSRDYGMETQYF. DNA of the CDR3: TGTGCCATCAGTGGATCGCGGGACTATGGCATGGAGACCCAGTACTTC.

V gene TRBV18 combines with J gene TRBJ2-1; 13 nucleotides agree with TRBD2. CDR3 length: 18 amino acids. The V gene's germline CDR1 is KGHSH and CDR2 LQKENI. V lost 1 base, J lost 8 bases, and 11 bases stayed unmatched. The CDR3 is CASSPLLTSGRAGYEQFF. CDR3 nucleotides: TGTGCCAGCTCACCACTCCTCACTAGCGGGAGGGCGGGATATGAGCAGTTCTTC.

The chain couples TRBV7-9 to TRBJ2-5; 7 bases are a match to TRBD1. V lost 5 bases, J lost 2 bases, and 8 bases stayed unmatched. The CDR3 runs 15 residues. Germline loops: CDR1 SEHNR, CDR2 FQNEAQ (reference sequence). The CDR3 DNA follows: TGTGCCAGCAGCCCAAGGACAGGACTTCAAGAGACCCAGTACTTC. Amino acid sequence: CASSPRTGLQETQYF.

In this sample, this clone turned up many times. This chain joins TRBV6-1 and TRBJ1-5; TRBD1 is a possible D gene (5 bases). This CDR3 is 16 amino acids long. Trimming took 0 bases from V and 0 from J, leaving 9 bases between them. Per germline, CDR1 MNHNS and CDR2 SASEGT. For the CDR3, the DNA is TGTGCCAGCAGTGAAGCGGGGCCGTATAGCAATCAGCCCCAGCATTTT. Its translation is CASSEAGPYSNQPQHF.

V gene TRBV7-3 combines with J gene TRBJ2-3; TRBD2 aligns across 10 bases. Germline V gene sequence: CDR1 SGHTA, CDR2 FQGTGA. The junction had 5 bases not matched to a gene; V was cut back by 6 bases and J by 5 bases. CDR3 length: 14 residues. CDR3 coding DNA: TGTGCCAGCAGTGGGCAGCGGGAGGGAGATACGCAGTATTTT. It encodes CASSGQREGDTQYF.

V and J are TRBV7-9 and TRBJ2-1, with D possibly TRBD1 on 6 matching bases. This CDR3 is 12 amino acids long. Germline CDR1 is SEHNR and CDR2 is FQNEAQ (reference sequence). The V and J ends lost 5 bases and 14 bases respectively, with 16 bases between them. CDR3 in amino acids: CASSRGGRQEFF. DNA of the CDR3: TGTGCCAGCAGCCGAGGTGGTCGACAGGAGTTCTTC.

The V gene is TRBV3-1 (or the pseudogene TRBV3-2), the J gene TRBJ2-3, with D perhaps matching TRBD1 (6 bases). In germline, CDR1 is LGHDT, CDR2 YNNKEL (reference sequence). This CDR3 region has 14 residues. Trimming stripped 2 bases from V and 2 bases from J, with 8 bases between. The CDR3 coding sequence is TGTGCCAGCAGCCAACGGGACATCACAGATACGCAGTATTTT. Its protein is CASSQRDITDTQYF.

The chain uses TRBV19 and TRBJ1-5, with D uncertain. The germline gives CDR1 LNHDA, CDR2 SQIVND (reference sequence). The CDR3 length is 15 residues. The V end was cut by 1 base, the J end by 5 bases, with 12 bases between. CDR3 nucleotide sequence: TGTGCCAGTAGTATAGGGCGGCAGTCATATCAGCCCCAGCATTTT. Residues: CASSIGRQSYQPQHF.

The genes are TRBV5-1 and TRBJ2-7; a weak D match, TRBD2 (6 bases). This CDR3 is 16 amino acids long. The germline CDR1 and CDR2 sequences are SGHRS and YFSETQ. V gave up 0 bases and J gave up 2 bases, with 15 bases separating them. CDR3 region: CASSLASAGPAYEQYF. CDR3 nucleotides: TGCGCCAGCAGCTTGGCCAGCGCGGGACCCGCCTACGAGCAGTACTTC.

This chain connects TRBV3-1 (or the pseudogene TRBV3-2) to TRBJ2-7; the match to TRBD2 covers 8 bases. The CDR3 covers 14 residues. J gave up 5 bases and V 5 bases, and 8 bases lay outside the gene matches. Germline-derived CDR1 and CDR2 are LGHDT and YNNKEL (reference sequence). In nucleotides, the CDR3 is TGTGCCAGCAGCTTGCAACAGCGGGGGCACGAGCAGTACTTC. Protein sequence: CASSLQQRGHEQYF.

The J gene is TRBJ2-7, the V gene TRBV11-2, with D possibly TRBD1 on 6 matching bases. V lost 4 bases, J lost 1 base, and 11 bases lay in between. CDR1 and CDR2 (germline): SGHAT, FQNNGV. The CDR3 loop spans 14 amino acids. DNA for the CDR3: TGTGCCAGCAGCTCACGGGACACATCCTACGAGCAGTACTTC. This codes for CASSSRDTSYEQYF.

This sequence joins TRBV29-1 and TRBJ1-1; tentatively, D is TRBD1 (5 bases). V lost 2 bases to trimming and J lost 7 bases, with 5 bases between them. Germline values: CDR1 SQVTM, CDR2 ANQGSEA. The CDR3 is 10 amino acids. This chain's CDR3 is CSVEQGEAFF. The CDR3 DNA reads TGCAGCGTTGAACAGGGTGAAGCTTTCTTT.

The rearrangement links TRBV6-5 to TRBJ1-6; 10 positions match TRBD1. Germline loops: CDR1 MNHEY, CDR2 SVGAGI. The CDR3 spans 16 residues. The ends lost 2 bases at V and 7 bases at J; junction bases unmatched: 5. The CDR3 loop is CASSYGTGALNSPLHF. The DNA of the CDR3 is TGTGCCAGCAGTTACGGGACAGGGGCTTTAAATTCACCCCTCCACTTT.

DNA for the CDR3: TGTGCCAGCACTGTGACAGGGAGTGACTATGGCTACACCTTC. Translating it yields CASTVTGSDYGYTF. The genes are TRBV6-5 and TRBJ1-2, with 7 positions matching TRBD1. V lost 7 bases and J lost 3; bases outside the gene matches: 8. The CDR3 runs to 14 residues. Germline values: CDR1 MNHEY, CDR2 SVGAGI.

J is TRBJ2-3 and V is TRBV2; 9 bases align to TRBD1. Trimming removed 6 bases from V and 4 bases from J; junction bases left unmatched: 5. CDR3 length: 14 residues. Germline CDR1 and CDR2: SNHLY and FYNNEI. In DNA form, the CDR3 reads TGTGCCAGCAGGGGGGACAGGGAGGCAGATACGCAGTATTTT. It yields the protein CASRGDREADTQYF.

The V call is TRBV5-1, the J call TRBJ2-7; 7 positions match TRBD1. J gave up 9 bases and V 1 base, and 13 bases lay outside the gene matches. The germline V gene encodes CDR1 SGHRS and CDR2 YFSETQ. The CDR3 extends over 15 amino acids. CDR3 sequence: CASSLPSGGQRVQYF. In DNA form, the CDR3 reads TGCGCCAGCAGCTTGCCGTCAGGGGGTCAGAGGGTGCAGTACTTC.

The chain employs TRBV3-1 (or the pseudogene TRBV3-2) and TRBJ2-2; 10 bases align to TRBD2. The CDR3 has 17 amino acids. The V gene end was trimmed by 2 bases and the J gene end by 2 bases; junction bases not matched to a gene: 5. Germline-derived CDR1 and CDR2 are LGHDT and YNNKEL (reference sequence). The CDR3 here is CASSQPSGSRNTGELFF. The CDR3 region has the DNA TGTGCCAGCAGCCAACCTAGCGGGAGTAGAAACACCGGGGAGCTGTTTTTT.

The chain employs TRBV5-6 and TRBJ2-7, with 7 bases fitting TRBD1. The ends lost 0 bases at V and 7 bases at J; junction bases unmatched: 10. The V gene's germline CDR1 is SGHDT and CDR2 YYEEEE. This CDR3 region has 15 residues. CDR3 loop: CASSLGGQVLQEQYF. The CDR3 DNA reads TGTGCCAGCAGCTTGGGAGGACAGGTCTTGCAAGAGCAGTACTTC.